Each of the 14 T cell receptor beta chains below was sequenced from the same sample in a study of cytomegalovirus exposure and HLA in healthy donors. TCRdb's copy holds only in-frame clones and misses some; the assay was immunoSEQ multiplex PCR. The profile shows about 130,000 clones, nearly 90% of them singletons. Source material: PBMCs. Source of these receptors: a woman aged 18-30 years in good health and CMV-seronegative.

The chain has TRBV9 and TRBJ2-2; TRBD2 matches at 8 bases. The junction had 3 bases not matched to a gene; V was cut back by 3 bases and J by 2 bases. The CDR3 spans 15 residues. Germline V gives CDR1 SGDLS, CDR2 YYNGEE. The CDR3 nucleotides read TGTGCCAGCAGCGGAGGACTAGCAAACACCGGGGAGCTGTTTTTT. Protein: CASSGGLANTGELFF.

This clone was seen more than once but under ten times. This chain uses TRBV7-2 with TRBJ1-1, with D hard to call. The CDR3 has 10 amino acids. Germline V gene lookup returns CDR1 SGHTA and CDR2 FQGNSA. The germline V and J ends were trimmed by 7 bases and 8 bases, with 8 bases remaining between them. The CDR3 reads CASTEYEAFF. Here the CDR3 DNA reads TGTGCCAGCACCGAGTACGAAGCTTTCTTT.

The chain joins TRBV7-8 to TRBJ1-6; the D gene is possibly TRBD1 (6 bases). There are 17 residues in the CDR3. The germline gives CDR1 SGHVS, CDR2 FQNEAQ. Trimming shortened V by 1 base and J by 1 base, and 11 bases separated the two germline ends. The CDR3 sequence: CASSLDRVGSYNSPLHF. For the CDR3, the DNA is TGTGCCAGCAGCTTAGACAGGGTTGGTTCCTATAATTCACCCCTCCACTTT.

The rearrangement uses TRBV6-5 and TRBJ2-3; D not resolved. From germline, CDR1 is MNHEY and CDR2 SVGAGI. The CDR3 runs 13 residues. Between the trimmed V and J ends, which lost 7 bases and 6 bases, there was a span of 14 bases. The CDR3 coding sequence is TGTGCCAGCATCCCCCGACTGCGCGATACGCAGTATTTT. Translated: CASIPRLRDTQYF.

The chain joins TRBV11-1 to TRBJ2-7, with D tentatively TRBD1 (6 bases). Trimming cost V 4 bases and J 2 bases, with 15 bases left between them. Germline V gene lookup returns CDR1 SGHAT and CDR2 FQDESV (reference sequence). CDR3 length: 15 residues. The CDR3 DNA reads TGTGCCAGCAGCTCGAAACAGGGAAAAACCTACGAGCAGTACTTC. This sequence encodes CASSSKQGKTYEQYF.

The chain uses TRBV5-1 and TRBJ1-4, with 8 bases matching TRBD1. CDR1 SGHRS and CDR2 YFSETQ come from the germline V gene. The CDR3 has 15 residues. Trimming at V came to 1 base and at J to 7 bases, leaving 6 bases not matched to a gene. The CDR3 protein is CASSLMGQAGEKLFF. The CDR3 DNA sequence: TGCGCCAGCAGCTTGATGGGACAGGCGGGTGAAAAACTGTTTTTT.

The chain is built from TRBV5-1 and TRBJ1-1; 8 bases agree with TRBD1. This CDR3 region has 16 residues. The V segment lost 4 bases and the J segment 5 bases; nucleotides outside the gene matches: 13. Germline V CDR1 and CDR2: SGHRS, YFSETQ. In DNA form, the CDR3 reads TGCGCCAGCAGCCCCATGGCAGGGACAGGAGTTACTGAAGCTTTCTTT. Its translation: CASSPMAGTGVTEAFF.

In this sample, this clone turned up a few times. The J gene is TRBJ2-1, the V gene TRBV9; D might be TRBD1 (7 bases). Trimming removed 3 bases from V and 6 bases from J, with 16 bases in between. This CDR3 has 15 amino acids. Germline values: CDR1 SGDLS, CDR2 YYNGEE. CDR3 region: CASSGGGTAANEQFF. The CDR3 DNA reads TGTGCCAGCAGCGGGGGCGGGACAGCTGCCAATGAGCAGTTCTTC.

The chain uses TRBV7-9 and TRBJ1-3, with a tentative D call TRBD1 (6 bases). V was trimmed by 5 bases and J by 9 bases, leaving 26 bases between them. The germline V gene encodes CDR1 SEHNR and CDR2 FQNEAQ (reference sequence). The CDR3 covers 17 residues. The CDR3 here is CASSPRGAGRQRSTIYF. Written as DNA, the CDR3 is TGTGCCAGCAGCCCCAGGGGCGCAGGGCGCCAAAGGTCCACCATATATTTT.

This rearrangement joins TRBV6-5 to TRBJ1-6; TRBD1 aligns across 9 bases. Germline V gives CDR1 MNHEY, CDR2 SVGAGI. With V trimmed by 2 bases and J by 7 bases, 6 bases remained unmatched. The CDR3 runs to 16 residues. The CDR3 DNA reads TGTGCCAGCAGTTACCTGGACAGGGGCAGAAATTCACCCCTCCACTTT. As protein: CASSYLDRGRNSPLHF.

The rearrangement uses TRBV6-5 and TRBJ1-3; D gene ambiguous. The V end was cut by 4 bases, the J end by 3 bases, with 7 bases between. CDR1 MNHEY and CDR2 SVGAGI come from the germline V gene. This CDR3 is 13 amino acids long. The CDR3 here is CASSSGGGNTIYF. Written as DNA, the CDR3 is TGTGCCAGCAGTTCCGGCGGTGGAAACACCATATATTTT.

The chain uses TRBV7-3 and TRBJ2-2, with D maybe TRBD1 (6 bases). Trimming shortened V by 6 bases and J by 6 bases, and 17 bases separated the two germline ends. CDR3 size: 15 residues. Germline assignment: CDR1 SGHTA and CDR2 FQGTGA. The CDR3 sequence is CASSPDRYPAGELFF. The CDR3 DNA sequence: TGTGCCAGCAGTCCGGACAGATATCCCGCCGGGGAGCTGTTTTTT.

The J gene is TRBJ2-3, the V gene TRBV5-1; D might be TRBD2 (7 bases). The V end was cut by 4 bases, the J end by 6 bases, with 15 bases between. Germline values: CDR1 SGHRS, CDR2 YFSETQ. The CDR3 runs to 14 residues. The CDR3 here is CASSGGALYDTQYF. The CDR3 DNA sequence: TGCGCCAGCAGCGGGGGGGCACTCTACGATACGCAGTATTTT. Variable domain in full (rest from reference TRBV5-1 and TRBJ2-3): KAGVTQTPRYLIKTRGQQVTLSCSPISGHRSVSWYQQTPGQGLQFLFEYFSETQRNKGNFPGRFSGRQFSNSRSEMNVSTLELGDSALYLCASSGGALYDTQYFGPGTRLTVL.

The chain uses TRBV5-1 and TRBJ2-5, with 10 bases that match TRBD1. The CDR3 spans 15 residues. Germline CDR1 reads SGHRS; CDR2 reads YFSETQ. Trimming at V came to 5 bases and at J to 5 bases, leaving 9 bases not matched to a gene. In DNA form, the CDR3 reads TGCGCCAGCAGGTCTCCCGGGACAGGGGTCGAGACCCAGTACTTC. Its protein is CASRSPGTGVETQYF. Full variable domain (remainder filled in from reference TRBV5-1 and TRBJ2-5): KAGVTQTPRYLIKTRGQQVTLSCSPISGHRSVSWYQQTPGQGLQFLFEYFSETQRNKGNFPGRFSGRQFSNSRSEMNVSTLELGDSALYLCASRSPGTGVETQYFGPGTRLLVL.